Listed below are T cell receptor beta chains from one sample, sequenced in a study of T-cell memory formation after mild COVID-19. TCRdb re-called the 5' RACE reads through MiXCR, storing one row per CDR3 protein. The data hold roughly 310,000 distinct CDR3 sequences, with approximately 15% observed a single time. The sequencing sample was made of PBMCs or a T cell subset sorted from them (not recorded which). The receptors stem from a man younger than 35 who had mild COVID-19 (a few samples of this study predate the infection). Cell type and time point are not known. Both conserved end residues are part of each CDR3. D genes are given only for firm matches. The size of a clone is reported for some rows only, either as once, few or many, or as a class for expanded clones.

CDR3 protein: CASSQVAQAGYTF
CDR3 DNA: TGTGCCAGCAGCCAAGTCGCGCAGGCTGGCTACACCTTC
D gene: -
J gene: TRBJ1-2
clone size: few
V gene: TRBV3-1

CDR3 protein: CASSPSSRDAFF
CDR3 DNA: TGTGCCAGCTCACCATCGAGCAGGGATGCTTTCTTT
D gene: -
J gene: TRBJ1-1
clone size: -
V gene: TRBV18

CDR3 protein: CASSPVPDTQYF
CDR3 DNA: TGTGCCAGCTCACCGGTCCCAGATACGCAGTATTTT
D gene: -
J gene: TRBJ2-3
clone size: -
V gene: TRBV18

CDR3 protein: CASSPPWMAGGEQFF
CDR3 DNA: TGTGCCAGCAGCCCCCCCTGGATGGCGGGGGGAGAGCAGTTCTTC
D gene: TRBD2
J gene: TRBJ2-1
clone size: few
V gene: TRBV7-2

CDR3 protein: CASSQVVNQPQHF
CDR3 DNA: TGCGCCAGCAGCCAAGTCGTCAATCAGCCCCAGCATTTT
D gene: -
J gene: TRBJ1-5
clone size: few
V gene: TRBV4-3

CDR3 protein: CASSLMGRTYEQYF
CDR3 DNA: TGTGCCAGCAGCTTAATGGGACGGACCTACGAGCAGTACTTC
D gene: -
J gene: TRBJ2-7
clone size: -
V gene: TRBV7-9

CDR3 protein: CASSYAAAGTGDTIYF
CDR3 DNA: TGTGCCAGCAGTTACGCGGCCGCCGGCACGGGGGACACCATATATTTT
D gene: -
J gene: TRBJ1-3
clone size: -
V gene: TRBV6-2/TRBV6-3

CDR3 protein: CASSRGGANGYTF
CDR3 DNA: TGTGCCAGCAGCCGAGGGGGGGCGAATGGCTACACCTTC
D gene: -
J gene: TRBJ1-2
clone size: -
V gene: TRBV7-9

CDR3 protein: CASSDRKDQPQHF
CDR3 DNA: TGTGCCAGCAGCGACCGTAAGGATCAGCCCCAGCATTTT
D gene: -
J gene: TRBJ1-5
clone size: -
V gene: TRBV7-2

CDR3 protein: CASSQTGAEGYTF
CDR3 DNA: TGTGCCAGCTCACAAACAGGGGCGGAAGGCTACACCTTC
D gene: TRBD1
J gene: TRBJ1-2
clone size: few
V gene: TRBV18

CDR3 protein: CASSSHIAGTGDEQFF
CDR3 DNA: TGTGCCAGCAGCTCCCACATAGCGGGGACTGGGGATGAGCAGTTCTTC
D gene: TRBD2
J gene: TRBJ2-1
clone size: -
V gene: TRBV7-8

CDR3 protein: CSYNRDDADTQYF
CDR3 DNA: TGCAGTTACAACCGGGATGACGCAGATACGCAGTATTTT
D gene: -
J gene: TRBJ2-3
clone size: -
V gene: TRBV29-1

CDR3 protein: CSARELTSGQETQYF
CDR3 DNA: TGCAGTGCTAGAGAGCTAACTAGCGGCCAAGAGACCCAGTACTTC
D gene: TRBD2
J gene: TRBJ2-5
clone size: many
V gene: TRBV20-1

CDR3 protein: CASSQDLTENYEQYF
CDR3 DNA: TGCGCCAGCAGCCAAGATTTGACGGAGAACTACGAGCAGTACTTC
D gene: -
J gene: TRBJ2-7
clone size: -
V gene: TRBV4-3

CDR3 protein: CASAEGVYNEQFF
CDR3 DNA: TGTGCCAGCGCCGAAGGAGTCTACAATGAGCAGTTCTTC
D gene: -
J gene: TRBJ2-1
clone size: -
V gene: TRBV28

CDR3 protein: CASSQDHPAGSHWENIQYF
CDR3 DNA: TGCGCCAGCAGCCAAGATCATCCCGCGGGGAGTCATTGGGAAAACATTCAGTACTTC
D gene: -
J gene: TRBJ2-4
clone size: few
V gene: TRBV4-3

CDR3 protein: CAWRRSGFYEQYF
CDR3 DNA: TGTGCCTGGAGGCGTTCAGGGTTCTACGAGCAGTACTTC
D gene: -
J gene: TRBJ2-7
clone size: few
V gene: TRBV30

CDR3 protein: CAISEGGRETQYF
CDR3 DNA: TGTGCCATCAGTGAGGGAGGTCGGGAGACCCAGTACTTC
D gene: -
J gene: TRBJ2-5
clone size: few
V gene: TRBV10-3

CDR3 protein: CASSQGTRVTKNIQYF
CDR3 DNA: TGCGCCAGCAGCCAGGGGACAAGAGTAACCAAAAACATTCAGTACTTC
D gene: -
J gene: TRBJ2-4
clone size: few
V gene: TRBV4-1

CDR3 protein: CASSQASRSVQYF
CDR3 DNA: TGCGCCAGCAGCCAAGCGTCAAGGTCGGTTCAGTACTTC
D gene: -
J gene: TRBJ2-7
clone size: -
V gene: TRBV4-3

CDR3 protein: CSARVAGGPRADTGELFF
CDR3 DNA: TGCAGTGCTAGAGTGGCGGGGGGCCCTCGGGCGGACACCGGGGAGCTGTTTTTT
D gene: TRBD2
J gene: TRBJ2-2
clone size: few
V gene: TRBV20-1

CDR3 protein: CASSARDSHTEAFF
CDR3 DNA: TGTGCCAGCAGCGCCCGGGACAGCCACACTGAAGCTTTCTTT
D gene: TRBD1
J gene: TRBJ1-1
clone size: -
V gene: TRBV11-2

CDR3 protein: CASSSSGVETQYF
CDR3 DNA: TGTGCCAGCAGTTCTAGCGGGGTAGAGACCCAGTACTTC
D gene: TRBD2
J gene: TRBJ2-5
clone size: many
V gene: TRBV12-3/TRBV12-4

CDR3 protein: CASSQQGDTQYF
CDR3 DNA: TGCGCCAGCAGCCAACAGGGGGATACGCAGTATTTT
D gene: -
J gene: TRBJ2-3
clone size: -
V gene: TRBV4-1

CDR3 protein: CATRLAGEETQYF
CDR3 DNA: TGTGCCACCAGACTAGCGGGGGAAGAGACCCAGTACTTC
D gene: TRBD2
J gene: TRBJ2-5
clone size: many
V gene: TRBV15

CDR3 protein: CASSFGGIGEYF
CDR3 DNA: TGTGCCAGCAGCTTCGGGGGAATTGGGGAGTACTTC
D gene: -
J gene: TRBJ2-7
clone size: few
V gene: TRBV11-2

CDR3 protein: CSTESSVHTDTQYF
CDR3 DNA: TGCAGCACCGAGTCTTCGGTCCACACAGATACGCAGTATTTT
D gene: -
J gene: TRBJ2-3
clone size: few
V gene: TRBV29-1

CDR3 protein: CASSFPTYNEQFF
CDR3 DNA: TGTGCCAGCAGCTTCCCGACTTACAATGAGCAGTTCTTC
D gene: -
J gene: TRBJ2-1
clone size: few
V gene: TRBV5-6

CDR3 protein: CASRPGRTSGNTIYF
CDR3 DNA: TGTGCCAGCAGGCCGGGGCGGACCTCTGGAAACACCATATATTTT
D gene: -
J gene: TRBJ1-3
clone size: -
V gene: TRBV6-1

CDR3 protein: CASTIKIRNEQFF
CDR3 DNA: TGTGCCAGCACGATAAAGATTCGGAATGAGCAGTTCTTC
D gene: -
J gene: TRBJ2-1
clone size: few
V gene: TRBV7-8

CDR3 protein: CASSPGAQRVNEQFF
CDR3 DNA: TGTGCCAGCTCACCAGGGGCACAGAGGGTTAATGAGCAGTTCTTC
D gene: -
J gene: TRBJ2-1
clone size: -
V gene: TRBV18

CDR3 protein: CASSQAGTGRAEAFF
CDR3 DNA: TGCGCCAGCAGCCAAGCCGGGACAGGGCGCGCTGAAGCTTTCTTT
D gene: TRBD1
J gene: TRBJ1-1
clone size: -
V gene: TRBV4-1

CDR3 protein: CASSLPRDRGNEQFF
CDR3 DNA: TGTGCCAGCAGTTTGCCACGGGACAGGGGAAATGAGCAGTTCTTC
D gene: TRBD1
J gene: TRBJ2-1
clone size: -
V gene: TRBV28

CDR3 protein: CASSHAFGGDGDTQYF
CDR3 DNA: TGTGCCAGCAGTCACGCTTTTGGGGGGGATGGAGATACGCAGTATTTT
D gene: TRBD2
J gene: TRBJ2-3
clone size: few
V gene: TRBV6-6

CDR3 protein: CSAGKGRAGQPQHF
CDR3 DNA: TGCAGTGCTGGGAAGGGCAGGGCTGGTCAGCCCCAGCATTTT
D gene: -
J gene: TRBJ1-5
clone size: -
V gene: TRBV20-1

CDR3 protein: CASSLSRAHEQFF
CDR3 DNA: TGTGCCAGCAGTTTAAGTCGGGCCCATGAGCAGTTCTTC
D gene: -
J gene: TRBJ2-1
clone size: few
V gene: TRBV28

CDR3 protein: CASSQEGGSTDTQYF
CDR3 DNA: TGCGCCAGCAGCCAAGAGGGGGGGAGCACAGATACGCAGTATTTT
D gene: TRBD2
J gene: TRBJ2-3
clone size: -
V gene: TRBV4-3

CDR3 protein: CASSLVDGGETQYF
CDR3 DNA: TGTGCCAGCAGCTTAGTGGACGGGGGAGAGACCCAGTACTTC
D gene: -
J gene: TRBJ2-5
clone size: -
V gene: TRBV7-2

CDR3 protein: CASSLGRGGGYTF
CDR3 DNA: TGCGCCAGCAGCTTGGGTCGAGGGGGAGGCTACACCTTC
D gene: -
J gene: TRBJ1-2
clone size: few
V gene: TRBV5-1

CDR3 protein: CASSLTGGNPEAFF
CDR3 DNA: TGTGCCAGCAGCTTAACTGGGGGAAACCCTGAAGCTTTCTTT
D gene: -
J gene: TRBJ1-1
clone size: once
V gene: TRBV7-9

CDR3 protein: CASSPGLTSQPQHF
CDR3 DNA: TGTGCCAGCAGCCCTGGACTAACCAGTCAGCCCCAGCATTTT
D gene: -
J gene: TRBJ1-5
clone size: few
V gene: TRBV7-9

CDR3 protein: CASSLKSSGVTDAQYF
CDR3 DNA: TGCGCCAGCAGCTTGAAGAGTAGCGGGGTAACAGATGCGCAGTATTTT
D gene: TRBD2
J gene: TRBJ2-3
clone size: -
V gene: TRBV5-1

CDR3 protein: CATSRDRSGPLYF
CDR3 DNA: TGTGCCACCAGCAGAGATAGATCGGGACCTTTATATTTT
D gene: -
J gene: TRBJ1-3
clone size: -
V gene: TRBV15

CDR3 protein: CASSEDGRRSPLHF
CDR3 DNA: TGCGCCAGCAGCGAGGACGGACGGAGGTCACCCCTCCACTTT
D gene: -
J gene: TRBJ1-6
clone size: -
V gene: TRBV5-1

CDR3 protein: CASSSGQSEAFF
CDR3 DNA: TGTGCCAGCAGCTCGGGACAGAGTGAAGCTTTCTTT
D gene: TRBD1
J gene: TRBJ1-1
clone size: few
V gene: TRBV7-9

CDR3 protein: CASSRILAGELFF
CDR3 DNA: TGTGCCAGCAGCCGGATCCTCGCCGGGGAGCTGTTTTTT
D gene: -
J gene: TRBJ2-2
clone size: -
V gene: TRBV12-3/TRBV12-4

CDR3 protein: CASSQKGVRGPEQYF
CDR3 DNA: TGCGCCAGCAGCCAAAAGGGAGTCAGGGGGCCCGAGCAGTACTTC
D gene: TRBD1
J gene: TRBJ2-7
clone size: -
V gene: TRBV4-1

CDR3 protein: CASTYRLNTEAFF
CDR3 DNA: TGTGCCAGTACCTACCGACTGAACACTGAAGCTTTCTTT
D gene: -
J gene: TRBJ1-1
clone size: -
V gene: TRBV19

CDR3 protein: CASSRYGYGYTF
CDR3 DNA: TGCGCCAGCAGCCGTTACGGCTATGGCTACACCTTC
D gene: -
J gene: TRBJ1-2
clone size: few
V gene: TRBV4-3

CDR3 protein: CASTLGEVNTEAFF
CDR3 DNA: TGTGCCAGCACGCTAGGGGAGGTGAACACTGAAGCTTTCTTT
D gene: -
J gene: TRBJ1-1
clone size: -
V gene: TRBV12-3/TRBV12-4

CDR3 protein: CATAWGGTGEKLFF
CDR3 DNA: TGTGCCACCGCCTGGGGCGGGACTGGGGAAAAACTGTTTTTT
D gene: -
J gene: TRBJ1-4
clone size: few
V gene: TRBV12-3/TRBV12-4

CDR3 protein: CASSLDGGGPVGNEQFF
CDR3 DNA: TGTGCCAGCAGCTTGGATGGCGGGGGGCCGGTCGGGAATGAGCAGTTCTTC
D gene: TRBD2
J gene: TRBJ2-1
clone size: -
V gene: TRBV5-4

CDR3 protein: CASRNPGGASGANVLTF
CDR3 DNA: TGCGCCAGCAGAAACCCCGGGGGCGCCTCTGGGGCCAACGTCCTGACTTTC
D gene: -
J gene: TRBJ2-6
clone size: -
V gene: TRBV5-1

CDR3 protein: CASSQGTGTNQPQHF
CDR3 DNA: TGTGCCAGCAGCCAAGGGACAGGGACCAATCAGCCCCAGCATTTT
D gene: TRBD1
J gene: TRBJ1-5
clone size: few
V gene: TRBV3-1